Each of the 23 T cell receptor beta chains below was sequenced from the same sample in a study of T cells in Graves' hyperthyroidism and ophthalmopathy. Amplification targeted TCR beta CDR3 regions from RNA transcripts. RT-PCR in the first round (using the HTBI primer set) targeted the TCR CDR3. TCRdb used MiXCR to reprocess the multiplex PCR reads, holding one entry per CDR3 protein. The table lists roughly 350,000 distinct CDR3 sequences, approximately 15% of them singletons. The sequenced material came from blood. The receptors come from a woman in her forties with Graves' ophthalmopathy.

This clonotype has at least ten counts. This chain uses TRBV12-3 or TRBV12-4 with TRBJ2-4, with D unclear. V lost 6 bases, J lost 0 bases, and 9 bases lay in between. CDR3 size: 14 residues. The CDR3: CASRDAEAKNIQYF. CDR3 nucleotide sequence: TGTGCCAGCAGGGACGCGGAAGCCAAAAACATTCAGTACTTC.

This clonotype was seen ten or more times. This sequence joins TRBV5-1 and TRBJ2-7; no clear D. With 1 base removed from V and 4 bases from J, the gap between germline ends came to 15 bases. Germline V lookup: CDR1 SGHRS, CDR2 YFSETQ. CDR3 length: 15 residues. CDR3 sequence reads: CASSLNRGSEYEQYF. The CDR3 coding sequence is TGCGCCAGCAGCTTGAATCGTGGCAGCGAGTACGAGCAGTACTTC.

The sample holds a few counts of this clonotype. This may be a read error: a much more frequent sequence differs by one nucleotide. V gene TRBV2 combines with J gene TRBJ2-7; D is perhaps TRBD1 (5 bases). The V and J ends lost 10 bases and 2 bases respectively, with 15 bases between them. CDR1 is SNHLY and CDR2 is FYNNEI in the germline V gene. The CDR3 is 13 residues long. CDR3 sequence (DNA): TGTGCCAACAGGAAAGACGCCACCTACGAGCAGTACTTC. It codes for CANRKDATYEQYF. Based on the CDR3 plus reference TRBV2 and TRBJ2-7, the full variable domain is EPEVTQTPSHQVTQMGQEVILRCVPISNHLYFYWYRQILGQKVEFLVSFYNNEISEKSEIFDDQFSVERPDGSNFTLKIRSTKLEDSAMYFCANRKDATYEQYFGPGTRLTVT.

In the case of this clonotype: One junction end does not reproduce the germline sequence, and a read error may be involved. The chain has TRBV7-7 and TRBJ2-3; 11 bases align to TRBD2. Germline CDR1 and CDR2: SSHAT and FNYEAQ (reference sequence). This CDR3 is 13 amino acids long. DNA for the CDR3: TGTGCTAGCAGCTTAGCGGGGGGGCAAACGCAGTATTTT. Protein: CASSLAGGQTQYF.

V is TRBV3-1 and J is TRBJ2-7; possible D gene TRBD2, 6 bases. The CDR3 spans 17 residues. Looked up from germline, CDR1 is LGHDT and CDR2 is YNNKEL (reference sequence). V lost 0 bases and J 0 bases, leaving 15 bases between the germline ends. The CDR3 loop reads CASSQDDISGSSYEQYF. The CDR3 coding sequence is TGTGCCAGCAGCCAAGACGACATCTCCGGGAGCTCCTACGAGCAGTACTTC.

This clonotype was observed at least ten times. V gene TRBV28 combines with J gene TRBJ2-1, with TRBD1 identical over 9 bases. V was pared by 9 bases and J by 7 bases, with 10 bases of the junction left unmatched. Germline CDR1 reads MDHEN; CDR2 reads SYDVKM. This CDR3 contains 14 residues. Here the CDR3 reads CASRQGGIGNEQFF. CDR3 in DNA: TGTGCCAGTAGACAGGGGGGTATTGGGAATGAGCAGTTCTTC.

To note about this clonotype: A much bigger clone sits one base away, suggesting this may be a read error. The chain employs TRBV5-5 and TRBJ2-7; no clear D. Germline CDR1 is SGHKS and CDR2 is YYEKEE (reference sequence). This CDR3 is built from 15 residues. Written as DNA, the CDR3 is TGTACCAGCAGCTTGTTTTGGCAGACCAACTACGAGCAGTACTTC. Amino acid sequence: CTSSLFWQTNYEQYF. Together with reference TRBV5-5 and TRBJ2-7, the CDR3 gives the full variable domain: DAGVTQSPTHLIKTRGQQVTLRCSPISGHKSVSWYQQVLGQGPQFIFQYYEKEERGRGNFPDRFSARQFPNYSSELNVNALLLGDSALYLCTSSLFWQTNYEQYFGPGTRLTVT.

This clonotype was seen a few times. The chain combines TRBV19 with TRBJ1-6; no clear D. The germline V gene has CDR1 LNHDA and CDR2 SQIVND (reference sequence). Trimming pared 4 bases from V and 14 bases from J, leaving 15 bases between. This CDR3 has 13 amino acids. The CDR3 DNA reads as TGTGCCAGTAGTAGCCGGGCGCCGGTCTCCCTCCACTTT. Residues: CASSSRAPVSLHF.

The table lists this clonotype with many counts. V usage is TRBV12-3 or TRBV12-4 and J usage is TRBJ1-6; tentative D call: TRBD1 (6 bases). This CDR3 contains 14 residues. V shed 7 bases and J shed 4 bases, with 11 bases lying between them. CDR3 protein: CASTPTGYNSPLHF. CDR3 in DNA: TGTGCCAGCACCCCTACAGGGTATAATTCACCCCTCCACTTT.

V gene TRBV3-1 combines with J gene TRBJ1-4; no firm D call. The CDR3 loop spans 17 amino acids. The germline gives CDR1 LGHDT, CDR2 YNNKEL (reference sequence). V lost 4 bases and J 6 bases, leaving 21 bases between the germline ends. The CDR3 DNA reads TGTGCCAGCAGCCCCGGACTTTTAGGCAACCTCCATGAAAAACTGTTTTTT. This gives the protein CASSPGLLGNLHEKLFF. The full variable domain, in which reference TRBV3-1 and TRBJ1-4 provide the parts outside the CDR3, is DTAVSQTPKYLVTQMGNDKSIKCEQNLGHDTMYWYKQDSKKFLKIMFSYNNKELIINETVPNRFSPKSPDKAHLNLHINSLELGDSAVYFCASSPGLLGNLHEKLFFGSGTQLSVL.

The chain employs TRBV3-1 and TRBJ1-1, with 8 bases matching TRBD1. The germline gives CDR1 LGHDT, CDR2 YNNKEL (reference sequence). This CDR3 is built from 15 residues. V trimming: 2 bases; J trimming: 1 base; junction bases outside the gene matches: 3. Written as DNA, the CDR3 is TGTGCCAGCAGCCAAACAGGGGGTGAGAACACTGAAGCTTTCTTT. Amino acids: CASSQTGGENTEAFF.

This clonotype was counted many times. The rearrangement links TRBV6-1 to TRBJ2-5; D possibly corresponds to TRBD2 (7 bases). Trimming pared 6 bases from V and 7 bases from J, leaving 21 bases between. Germline loops: CDR1 MNHNS, CDR2 SASEGT. This CDR3 region has 15 residues. CDR3 region: CASSDRLRWGGTQYF. CDR3 DNA: TGTGCCAGCAGCGACAGGCTTCGCTGGGGGGGGACCCAGTACTTC.

This clonotype was seen ten or more times. The chain has TRBV11-2 and TRBJ1-1, with D maybe TRBD1 (5 bases). The V gene's germline CDR1 is SGHAT and CDR2 FQNNGV. CDR3 size: 14 residues. The V gene lost 1 base and the J gene lost 7 bases, with 13 bases spanning the gap. The CDR3 nucleotides read TGTGCCAGCAGCTTAGGCCCGACAGAGAATGAAGCTTTCTTT. It yields the protein CASSLGPTENEAFF.

In its sample, this clonotype was seen a few times. The chain couples TRBV20-1 to TRBJ2-7, with 11 bases identical to TRBD1. Looked up from germline, CDR1 is DFQATT and CDR2 is SNEGSKA (reference sequence). V lost 6 bases and J lost 0; bases outside the gene matches: 13. CDR3 size: 17 residues. CDR3 loop: CSAIPGTGGDHSYEQYF. CDR3 in DNA: TGCAGTGCCATACCCGGGACAGGGGGTGACCACTCCTACGAGCAGTACTTC.

J is TRBJ1-5 and V is TRBV20-1; D not resolved. V lost 2 bases to trimming and J lost 6 bases, with 8 bases between them. The germline gives CDR1 DFQATT, CDR2 SNEGSKA (reference sequence). The CDR3 totals 12 residues. The CDR3: CSARMGFQPQHF. The CDR3 nucleotides are TGCAGTGCTAGAATGGGGTTTCAGCCCCAGCATTTT.

The chain uses TRBV28 and TRBJ2-3; tentatively, D is TRBD2 (6 bases). The ends were cut back, 4 bases at V and 5 bases at J, with 25 bases in the middle. This CDR3 has 18 residues. Germline V gene lookup returns CDR1 MDHEN and CDR2 SYDVKM. The CDR3 reads CASSSPKIRIAVKDTQYF. The CDR3, as DNA: TGTGCCAGCAGTTCTCCCAAAATAAGAATAGCGGTCAAAGATACGCAGTATTTT.

The J gene is TRBJ2-7, the V gene TRBV7-9; possibly TRBD2 for D (6 bases). V lost 5 bases and J lost 4, with 15 bases in between. CDR3 length: 14 amino acids. Germline CDR1 and CDR2: SEHNR and FQNEAQ (reference sequence). CDR3 sequence (DNA): TGTGCCAGCAGCACCCCTGGGGGGTTATACGAGCAGTACTTC. This encodes CASSTPGGLYEQYF.

As regards this clonotype: A much larger clone is a single base away; this may be a read error. This chain links TRBV5-1 with TRBJ2-3; possible D gene TRBD1, 7 bases. This CDR3 comprises 15 residues. Germline V gives CDR1 SGHRS, CDR2 YFSETQ. DNA of the CDR3: TGCACCAGCAGCATCAGGGGGGTCAGCACAGATACGCAGTATTTT. It encodes CTSSIRGVSTDTQYF.

This clonotype was found many times. The J gene is TRBJ2-5, the V gene TRBV5-4, with 7 positions matching TRBD2. This CDR3 is built from 14 residues. After removal of 4 bases from V and 3 bases from J, the junction contained 6 bases not matched to a gene. The germline V gene has CDR1 SGHNT and CDR2 YYREEE (reference sequence). For the CDR3, the DNA is TGTGCCAGCAGCAGAAGCGGGGTAGAAGAGACCCAGTACTTC. Translation: CASSRSGVEETQYF.

This clonotype was detected ten times or more. The V call is TRBV20-1, the J call TRBJ2-5; D not resolved. Per the germline V gene, CDR1 is DFQATT and CDR2 is SNEGSKA (reference sequence). The length of the CDR3 is 11 residues. V shed 7 bases and J shed 5 bases, with 11 bases lying between them. CDR3 loop: CSVASWETQYF. The DNA for the CDR3 is TGCAGTGTTGCTAGTTGGGAGACCCAGTACTTC.

This clonotype was detected ten times or more. This rearrangement joins TRBV27 to TRBJ2-3; D is ambiguous. The CDR3 has 13 amino acids. Germline V gene lookup returns CDR1 MNHEY and CDR2 SMNVEV (reference sequence). V lost 6 bases and J lost 10, with 17 bases in between. The CDR3 DNA follows: TGTGCCAGCAGCCTCTCAATTAATGATGCGCAGTATTTT. Its protein is CASSLSINDAQYF.

This clonotype has ten or more counts. The chain recombines TRBV7-9 with TRBJ1-2; D ambiguous. The germline V and J ends were trimmed by 1 base and 1 base, with 7 bases remaining between them. In germline, CDR1 is SEHNR, CDR2 FQNEAQ (reference sequence). This CDR3 has 14 amino acids. This CDR3 reads CASSLGIDNYGYTF. CDR3 bases: TGTGCCAGCAGCTTAGGGATCGATAACTATGGCTACACCTTC. Full variable domain (outside the CDR3, taken from reference TRBV7-9 and TRBJ1-2): DTGVSQNPRHKITKRGQNVTFRCDPISEHNRLYWYRQTLGQGPEFLTYFQNEAQLEKSRLLSDRFSAERPKGSFSTLEIQRTEQGDSAMYLCASSLGIDNYGYTFGSGTRLTVV.

Many counts were recorded for this clonotype. The chain has TRBV2 and TRBJ2-7; 8 positions match TRBD1. The V gene's germline CDR1 is SNHLY and CDR2 FYNNEI. This CDR3 comprises 14 residues. Losses at the gene ends were 7 bases for V and 6 bases for J; bases not matched to a gene: 11. The CDR3 is CASKRPGQGFEQYF. In DNA, the CDR3 is TGTGCCAGCAAGAGACCCGGACAGGGCTTCGAGCAGTACTTC.